This TCR beta chain was recorded in a study of T cell responses to AZD1222 COVID-19 vaccine. Study results and limitations: Regions 160-218 and 743-854 held dominance among vaccine-associated CD4 TCRs, which spanned spike. Spike-specific TCR breadth and depth rose after two AZD1222 doses.

Concerning this clone itself: Antigen: not known.

Sequencing was performed with immunoSEQ multiplex PCR; in TCRdb, only in-frame clones are kept and a portion is missing. The sample holds approximately 170,000 clones, about 91% seen once. The material was peripheral blood, obtained 28 days after the second AZD1222 dose. This clonotype originated in an adult who received the AZD1222 COVID-19 vaccine.

CDR3 residues: CASSNTPRAPGMPYSSSYNEQFF. The CDR3 bases are TGCGCCAGCAGTAACACCCCTAGGGCGCCTGGGATGCCATATTCCAGCTCCTACAATGAGCAGTTCTTC. V gene TRBV5-1 combines with J gene TRBJ2-1, with unresolved D. Per germline, CDR1 SGHRS and CDR2 YFSETQ. V lost 5 bases and J 0 bases, leaving 36 bases between the germline ends. The CDR3 has 23 residues.